The 22 T cell receptor beta chains below come from one sample, sequenced in a study of control samples from healthy donors and cancer patients. The table came from immunoSEQ multiplex PCR; TCRdb's copy has only in-frame clones and leaves some out. The sample yields some 150,000 clones, approximately 94% seen once. Sequencing was done on a sample of blood. The receptor source for this set is a man aged 35-49 years in good health.

Notes on this clone: This same CDR3 is encoded by further DNA sequences in the sample. The CDR3 DNA is TGTGCCAGCAGTTACTTGACAGGAAACACTGAAGCTTTCTTT. Translation: CASSYLTGNTEAFF. V gene TRBV6-5 combines with J gene TRBJ1-1, with a weak D call TRBD1 (6 bases). Trimming left V 1 base short and J 2 bases short, with 8 bases between. This CDR3 is 14 amino acids long. Germline V gives CDR1 MNHEY, CDR2 SVGAGI.

The chain employs TRBV28 and TRBJ2-1; 8 bases align to TRBD1. Looked up from germline, CDR1 is MDHEN and CDR2 is SYDVKM. This CDR3 comprises 15 residues. Written as DNA, the CDR3 is TGTGCAGGCGCCGGTGGGCAGGGGGCGTTAAATGAGCAGTTCTTC. It translates to CAGAGGQGALNEQFF.

J is TRBJ2-5 and V is TRBV10-1, with TRBD1 matching 10 bases. With 4 bases clipped from V and 5 bases from J, the junction kept 7 bases outside the gene matches. The CDR3 length is 15 residues. Germline V lookup: CDR1 WNHNN, CDR2 SYGVQD (reference sequence). The CDR3 loop reads CASSAGQGVWETQYF. The CDR3 DNA reads as TGCGCCAGCAGTGCCGGACAGGGGGTTTGGGAGACCCAGTACTTC.

The rearrangement uses TRBV5-1 and TRBJ1-2; D may be TRBD1 (6 bases). Germline CDR1 and CDR2: SGHRS and YFSETQ. The V end lost 5 bases, the J end lost 0 bases, and 11 bases lay between the germline ends. The CDR3 sequence is 14 residues long. CDR3 region: CASRLGGSNYGYTF. DNA of the CDR3: TGCGCCAGCAGACTGGGGGGCTCTAACTATGGCTACACCTTC. The whole variable domain, remainder taken from reference TRBV5-1 and TRBJ1-2, is KAGVTQTPRYLIKTRGQQVTLSCSPISGHRSVSWYQQTPGQGLQFLFEYFSETQRNKGNFPGRFSGRQFSNSRSEMNVSTLELGDSALYLCASRLGGSNYGYTFGSGTRLTVV.

The rearrangement uses TRBV6-5 and TRBJ2-7; D gene ambiguous. Trimming removed 8 bases at V and 4 bases at J, with 6 bases between. Germline CDR1 MNHEY, CDR2 SVGAGI. The CDR3 is made up of 10 amino acids. The CDR3 loop reads CASGVYEQYF. The CDR3 DNA sequence: TGTGCCAGCGGAGTTTACGAGCAGTACTTC.

The gene calls are TRBV4-3 and TRBJ1-2; a possible D gene is TRBD1 (5 bases). The V and J ends lost 1 base and 4 bases respectively, with 13 bases between them. Germline lookup yields CDR1 LGHNA and CDR2 YSLEER. The CDR3 consists of 15 residues. CDR3 sequence: CASSQGQGRPYGYTF. The CDR3 DNA follows: TGCGCCAGCAGCCAAGGGCAGGGTAGGCCCTATGGCTACACCTTC.

CDR3 nucleotide sequence: TGTGCCAGCAGCCCACCGGGACAGGGGGCAGAGACCCAGTACTTC. This translates into CASSPPGQGAETQYF. The V and J genes are TRBV7-9 and TRBJ2-5; 12 nucleotides agree with TRBD1. CDR1 SEHNR and CDR2 FQNEAQ come from the germline V gene (reference sequence). The junction had 5 bases not matched to a gene; V was cut back by 5 bases and J by 4 bases. This CDR3 region has 15 residues. The variable domain in full, completed from reference TRBV7-9 and TRBJ2-5, reads DTGVSQNPRHKITKRGQNVTFRCDPISEHNRLYWYRQTLGQGPEFLTYFQNEAQLEKSRLLSDRFSAERPKGSFSTLEIQRTEQGDSAMYLCASSPPGQGAETQYFGPGTRLLVL.

The chain couples TRBV14 to TRBJ1-2; D is undetermined. Deletions cut 4 bases from V and 5 bases from J, with 11 bases between. The CDR3 runs 13 residues. CDR1 SGHDN and CDR2 FVKESK come from the germline V gene. The CDR3 DNA follows: TGTGCCAGCAGCCCGGGAGGGAAATATGGCTACACCTTC. Translating gives CASSPGGKYGYTF. The full variable domain, its missing parts supplied by reference TRBV14 and TRBJ1-2, is EAGVTQFPSHSVIEKGQTVTLRCDPISGHDNLYWYRRVMGKEIKFLLHFVKESKQDESGMPNNRFLAERTGGTYSTLKVQPAELEDSGVYFCASSPGGKYGYTFGSGTRLTVV.

The chain has TRBV10-2 and TRBJ1-5; D remains unclear. Germline CDR1 and CDR2: WSHSY and SAAADI. This CDR3 has 14 amino acids. V shed 4 bases and J shed 0 bases, with 7 bases lying between them. The CDR3, as DNA: TGCGCCAGCAGTGGCAGGATTAGCAATCAGCCCCAGCATTTT. Protein product: CASSGRISNQPQHF.

The chain joins TRBV4-1 to TRBJ1-6; D uncertain. The CDR3 is 16 residues long. Deletions cut 0 bases from V and 8 bases from J, with 14 bases between. From germline, CDR1 is MGHRA and CDR2 YSYEKL. The DNA for the CDR3 is TGCGCCAGCAGCCAAGAACTCGGGCGTGTGTATTCACCCCTCCACTTT. It is translated as CASSQELGRVYSPLHF.

The chain is built from TRBV6-6 and TRBJ1-3; 7 nucleotides line up with TRBD1. The V segment lost 4 bases and the J segment 3 bases; nucleotides outside the gene matches: 3. The germline CDR1 and CDR2 sequences are MNHNY and SVGAGI (reference sequence). The CDR3 runs to 14 residues. CDR3 residues: CASSLYRGGNTIYF. The CDR3 coding sequence is TGTGCCAGCAGTTTGTACAGGGGTGGAAACACCATATATTTT.

V is TRBV11-2 and J is TRBJ1-4; D is perhaps TRBD1 (5 bases). The length of the CDR3 is 13 residues. V was shortened by 5 bases and J by 6 bases, with 10 bases between the two germline ends. CDR1 is SGHAT and CDR2 is FQNNGV in the germline V gene. The CDR3 loop reads CASSPRGDEKLFF. The CDR3 DNA reads as TGTGCCAGCAGCCCACGGGGGGATGAAAAACTGTTTTTT.

The chain uses TRBV25-1 and TRBJ1-4; unclear D gene. Germline values: CDR1 MGHDK, CDR2 SYGVNS. V dropped 0 bases and J dropped 5 bases, with 10 bases sitting between them. The CDR3 is 15 residues long. CDR3 region: CASSEYGAANEKLFF. The CDR3 DNA reads as TGTGCCAGCAGTGAATACGGAGCAGCAAATGAAAAACTGTTTTTT. The whole variable domain, filled in from reference TRBV25-1 and TRBJ1-4, reads EADIYQTPRYLVIGTGKKITLECSQTMGHDKMYWYQQDPGMELHLIHYSYGVNSTEKGDLSSESTVSRIRTEHFPLTLESARPSHTSQYLCASSEYGAANEKLFFGSGTQLSVL.

The chain recombines TRBV2 with TRBJ1-2; D is unresolved. Germline V lookup: CDR1 SNHLY, CDR2 FYNNEI. This CDR3 is 13 amino acids long. Deletions cut 1 base from V and 5 bases from J, with 8 bases between. The DNA of the CDR3 is TGTGCCAGCAGTGAAGTGGGAGGGTATGGCTACACCTTC. This encodes CASSEVGGYGYTF.

Concerning this clone: An end of the junction does not agree with germline; a read error may underlie this. V and J are TRBV7-6 and TRBJ1-2, with D maybe TRBD1 (6 bases). The germline CDR1 and CDR2 sequences are SGHVS and FNYEAQ. This CDR3 is 12 amino acids long. DNA of the CDR3: TGTGCCAGCAGCTTAGCGCTAGGACAGCCTCACTTC. Its translation is CASSLALGQPHF.

The CDR3 sequence is CAISLGLAGGPRYADTQYF. The CDR3 DNA reads as TGTGCCATCAGTTTAGGACTAGCGGGAGGGCCTCGGTATGCAGATACGCAGTATTTT. The genes are TRBV10-3 and TRBJ2-3, with TRBD2 matching 15 bases. CDR3 length: 19 amino acids. Germline assignment: CDR1 ENHRY and CDR2 SYGVKD. Trimming at V came to 5 bases and at J to 4 bases, leaving 13 bases not matched to a gene.

The table lists this clone with a few counts. The chain carries TRBV4-2 and TRBJ2-7; 9 bases agree with TRBD2. This CDR3 is built from 17 residues. Trimming at V came to 2 bases and at J to 7 bases, leaving 15 bases not matched to a gene. Germline CDR1 LGHNA, CDR2 YNFKEQ. In DNA form, the CDR3 reads TGTGCCAGCAGCCAACCAGGGACTAGCAGCGGCGGGGGAGAGCAGTACTTC. Amino acid sequence: CASSQPGTSSGGGEQYF.

The J gene is TRBJ1-2, the V gene TRBV5-6; D is undetermined. This CDR3 contains 15 residues. Germline V gene lookup returns CDR1 SGHDT and CDR2 YYEEEE. V lost 4 bases and J lost 2, with 15 bases in between. The CDR3 nucleotides are TGTGCCAGCAGCCCACCTGTCAGGAAAAACTATGGCTACACCTTC. Translated, it gives CASSPPVRKNYGYTF.

The genes are TRBV11-2 and TRBJ2-7; D ambiguous. V lost 3 bases to trimming and J lost 3 bases, with 9 bases between them. Germline V gene sequence: CDR1 SGHAT, CDR2 FQNNGV. CDR3 length: 13 residues. The CDR3 sequence is CASSLTRYYEQYF. The CDR3 DNA is TGTGCCAGCAGCTTGACACGCTACTACGAGCAGTACTTC.

This sequence joins TRBV3-1 (or the pseudogene TRBV3-2) and TRBJ1-1, with D tentatively TRBD1 (6 bases). The CDR3 totals 14 residues. Germline V gives CDR1 LGHDT, CDR2 YNNKEL (reference sequence). Between the trimmed V and J ends, which lost 4 bases and 3 bases, there was a span of 12 bases. The CDR3 loop reads CASSRRTAYTEAFF. The CDR3 bases are TGTGCCAGCAGCCGGCGGACAGCCTACACTGAAGCTTTCTTT.

In DNA, the CDR3 is TGCGCCAGCAGCCAAGGAGGCTTTAGCGGGGAAAAACTAGCCAAAAACATTCAGTACTTC. This sequence encodes CASSQGGFSGEKLAKNIQYF. V usage is TRBV4-1 and J usage is TRBJ2-4; 8 positions match TRBD2. The CDR3 spans 20 residues. V dropped 1 base and J dropped 0; count of bases not matched to a gene: 14. Germline V lookup: CDR1 MGHRA, CDR2 YSYEKL.

This chain joins TRBV28 and TRBJ2-1; 7 positions match TRBD2. CDR3 length: 16 amino acids. V lost 7 bases, J lost 1 base, and 10 bases stayed unmatched. Looked up from germline, CDR1 is MDHEN and CDR2 is SYDVKM. The CDR3, as DNA: TGTGCCAGCACCCAGGAGCGGGGAGTTTCCTACAATGAGCAGTTCTTC. It translates to CASTQERGVSYNEQFF. Together with reference TRBV28 and TRBJ2-1, the CDR3 gives the full variable domain: DVKVTQSSRYLVKRTGEKVFLECVQDMDHENMFWYRQDPGLGLRLIYFSYDVKMKEKGDIPEGYSVSREKKERFSLILESASTNQTSMYLCASTQERGVSYNEQFFGPGTRLTVL.